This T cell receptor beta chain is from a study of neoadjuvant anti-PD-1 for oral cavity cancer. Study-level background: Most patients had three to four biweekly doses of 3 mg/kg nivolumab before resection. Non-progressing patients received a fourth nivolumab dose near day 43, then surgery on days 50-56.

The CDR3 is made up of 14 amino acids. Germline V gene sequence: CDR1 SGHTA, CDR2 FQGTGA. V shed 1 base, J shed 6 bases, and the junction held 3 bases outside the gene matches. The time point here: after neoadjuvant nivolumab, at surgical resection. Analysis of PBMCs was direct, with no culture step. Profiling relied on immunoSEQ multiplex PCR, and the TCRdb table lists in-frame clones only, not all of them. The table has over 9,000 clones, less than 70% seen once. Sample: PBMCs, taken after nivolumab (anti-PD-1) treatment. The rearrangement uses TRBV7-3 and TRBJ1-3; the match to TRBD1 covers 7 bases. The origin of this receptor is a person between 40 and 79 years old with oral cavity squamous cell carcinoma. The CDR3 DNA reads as TGTGCCAGCAGCTTAAACAAGGGGGCAAACACCATATATTTT. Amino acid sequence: CASSLNKGANTIYF.